This T cell receptor beta chain was sequenced for a study of blood T cell repertoires in COVID-19. V was clipped by 2 bases and J by 4 bases; unmatched bases: 8. This CDR3 contains 16 residues. Germline V lookup: CDR1 SGHDT, CDR2 YYEEEE. The protocol was immunoSEQ multiplex PCR, while the TCRdb copy is restricted to in-frame clones and leaves out a portion. The sample lists more than 200,000 clones, 65% to 85% occurring once. Sequences were obtained from PBMCs or T cells enriched from blood (not recorded which). The chain is built from TRBV5-6 and TRBJ2-2; TRBD1 matches 7 bases. The TCR originated in a young man with acute COVID-19. The CDR3 reads CASSFIRGSTTGELFF. CDR3 bases: TGTGCCAGCAGCTTTATCAGGGGGTCAACCACCGGGGAGCTGTTTTTT.